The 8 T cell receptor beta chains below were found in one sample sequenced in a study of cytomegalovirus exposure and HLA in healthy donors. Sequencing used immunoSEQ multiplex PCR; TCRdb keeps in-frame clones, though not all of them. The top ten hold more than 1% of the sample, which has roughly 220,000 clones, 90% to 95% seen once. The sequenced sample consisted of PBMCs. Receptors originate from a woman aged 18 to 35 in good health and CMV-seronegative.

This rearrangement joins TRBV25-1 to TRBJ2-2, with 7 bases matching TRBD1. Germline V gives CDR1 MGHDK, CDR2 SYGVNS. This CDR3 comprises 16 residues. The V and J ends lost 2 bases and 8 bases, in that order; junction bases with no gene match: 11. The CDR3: CASSEVGTASQGELFF. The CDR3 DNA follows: TGTGCCAGCAGTGAAGTAGGGACAGCGAGCCAGGGGGAGCTGTTTTTT.

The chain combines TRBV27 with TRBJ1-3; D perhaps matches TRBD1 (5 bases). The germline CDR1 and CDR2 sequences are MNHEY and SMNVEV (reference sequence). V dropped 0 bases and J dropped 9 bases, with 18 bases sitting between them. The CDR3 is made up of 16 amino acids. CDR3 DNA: TGTGCCAGCAGTTTATCAGGGGCTAGGTCAGGCGGCACCATATATTTT. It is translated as CASSLSGARSGGTIYF.

This CDR3 is CASSLEGAAYNEQFF. DNA for the CDR3: TGTGCCAGCAGCTTAGAGGGGGCCGCCTACAATGAGCAGTTCTTC. The chain carries TRBV7-2 and TRBJ2-1, with 7 nucleotides matching TRBD1. This CDR3 is 15 amino acids long. Germline trimming cut 1 base from V and 2 bases from J; bases unmatched to any gene: 2. Per germline, CDR1 SGHTA and CDR2 FQGNSA.

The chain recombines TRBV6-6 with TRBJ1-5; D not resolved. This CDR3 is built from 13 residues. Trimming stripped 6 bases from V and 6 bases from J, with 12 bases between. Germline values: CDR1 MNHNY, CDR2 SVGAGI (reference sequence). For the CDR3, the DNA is TGTGCCAGCAGCTCCGAGACAAGTCAGCCCCAGCATTTT. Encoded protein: CASSSETSQPQHF.

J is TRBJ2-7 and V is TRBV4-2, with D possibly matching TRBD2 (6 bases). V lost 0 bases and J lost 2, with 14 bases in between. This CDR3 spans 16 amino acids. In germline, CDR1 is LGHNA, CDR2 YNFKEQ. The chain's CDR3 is CASSQDPSSAAYEQYF. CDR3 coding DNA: TGTGCCAGCAGCCAAGATCCCTCTAGCGCCGCCTACGAGCAGTACTTC.

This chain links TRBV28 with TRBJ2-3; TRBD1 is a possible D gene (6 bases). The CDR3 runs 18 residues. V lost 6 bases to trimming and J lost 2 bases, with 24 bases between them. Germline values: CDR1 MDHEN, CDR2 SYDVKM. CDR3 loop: CASRNLRDNLLPTDTQYF. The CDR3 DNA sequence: TGTGCCAGCAGAAACCTCCGGGACAACCTACTACCCACAGATACGCAGTATTTT.

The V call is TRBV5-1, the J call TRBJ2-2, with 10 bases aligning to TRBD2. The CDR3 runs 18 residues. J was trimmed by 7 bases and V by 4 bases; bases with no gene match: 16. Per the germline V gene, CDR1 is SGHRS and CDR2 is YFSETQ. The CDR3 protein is CASSGGITSGISVGELFF. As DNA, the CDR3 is TGCGCCAGCAGCGGAGGGATAACTAGCGGGATAAGTGTCGGGGAGCTGTTTTTT.

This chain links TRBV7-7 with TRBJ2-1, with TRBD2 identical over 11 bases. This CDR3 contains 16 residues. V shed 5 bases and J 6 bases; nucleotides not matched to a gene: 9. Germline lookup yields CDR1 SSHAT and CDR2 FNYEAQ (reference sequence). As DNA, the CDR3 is TGTGCCAGCAGCGCGAAACTAGCGGGAGACGTCAATGAGCAGTTCTTC. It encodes CASSAKLAGDVNEQFF.